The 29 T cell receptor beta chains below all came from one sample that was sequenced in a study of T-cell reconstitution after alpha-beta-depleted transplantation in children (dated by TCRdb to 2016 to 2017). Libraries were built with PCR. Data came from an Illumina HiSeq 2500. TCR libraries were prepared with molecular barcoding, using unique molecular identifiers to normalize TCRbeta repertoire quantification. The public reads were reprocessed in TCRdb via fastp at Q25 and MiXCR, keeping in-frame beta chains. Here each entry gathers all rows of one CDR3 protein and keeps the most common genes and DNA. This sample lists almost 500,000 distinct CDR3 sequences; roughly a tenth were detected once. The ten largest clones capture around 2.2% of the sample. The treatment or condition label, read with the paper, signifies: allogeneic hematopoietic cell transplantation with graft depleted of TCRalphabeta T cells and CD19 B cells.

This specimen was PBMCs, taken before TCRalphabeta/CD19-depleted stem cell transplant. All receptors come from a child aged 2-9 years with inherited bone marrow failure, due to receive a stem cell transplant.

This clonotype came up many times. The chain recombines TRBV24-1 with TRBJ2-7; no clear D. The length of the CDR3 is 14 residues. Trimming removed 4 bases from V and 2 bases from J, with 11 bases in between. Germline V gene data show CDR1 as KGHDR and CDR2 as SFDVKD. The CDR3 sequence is CATSERNRAYEQYF. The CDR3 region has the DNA TGTGCCACCAGTGAGCGTAACAGAGCCTACGAGCAGTACTTC.

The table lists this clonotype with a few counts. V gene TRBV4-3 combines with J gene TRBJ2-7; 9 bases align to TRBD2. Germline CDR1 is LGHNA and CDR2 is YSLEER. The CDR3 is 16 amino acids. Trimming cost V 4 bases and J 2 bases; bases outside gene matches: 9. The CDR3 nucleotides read TGCGCCAGCAGCCCCCTATTAGCGGGAGCCCCCTACGAGCAGTACTTC. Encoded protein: CASSPLLAGAPYEQYF.

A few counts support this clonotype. DNA of the CDR3: TGTGCCAGCACCACGACGACTGCCCCCACTAGCACAGATACGCAGTATTTT. Amino acid sequence: CASTTTTAPTSTDTQYF. This sequence joins TRBV28 and TRBJ2-3; D call uncertain. V lost 7 bases and J lost 0, with 20 bases in between. There are 17 residues in the CDR3. Germline V gives CDR1 MDHEN, CDR2 SYDVKM.

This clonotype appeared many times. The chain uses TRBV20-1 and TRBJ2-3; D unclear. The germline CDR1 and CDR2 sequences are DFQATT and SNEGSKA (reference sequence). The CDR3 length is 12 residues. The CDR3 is CRVSRSTDTQYF. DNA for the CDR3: TGCAGGGTCTCTAGATCCACAGATACGCAGTATTTT.

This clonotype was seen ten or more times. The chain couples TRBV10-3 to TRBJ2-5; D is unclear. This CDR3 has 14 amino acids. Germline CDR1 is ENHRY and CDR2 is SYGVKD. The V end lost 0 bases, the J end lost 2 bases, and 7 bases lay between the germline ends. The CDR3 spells CAISESELQETQYF. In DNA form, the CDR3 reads TGTGCCATCAGTGAGTCCGAGTTACAAGAGACCCAGTACTTC.

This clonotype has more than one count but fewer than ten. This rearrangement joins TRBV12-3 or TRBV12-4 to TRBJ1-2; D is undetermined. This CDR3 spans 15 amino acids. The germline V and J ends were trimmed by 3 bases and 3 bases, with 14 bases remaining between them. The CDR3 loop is CASSFRSRSHYGYTF. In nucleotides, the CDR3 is TGTGCCAGCAGTTTCCGCTCCAGATCACACTATGGCTACACCTTC.

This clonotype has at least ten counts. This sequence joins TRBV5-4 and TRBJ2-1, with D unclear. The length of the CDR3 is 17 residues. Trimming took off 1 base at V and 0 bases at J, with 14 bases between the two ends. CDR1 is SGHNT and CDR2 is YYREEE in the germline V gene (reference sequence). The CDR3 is CASSLWVGSSSYNEQFF. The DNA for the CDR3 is TGTGCCAGCAGCTTGTGGGTAGGGTCTAGCTCCTACAATGAGCAGTTCTTC.

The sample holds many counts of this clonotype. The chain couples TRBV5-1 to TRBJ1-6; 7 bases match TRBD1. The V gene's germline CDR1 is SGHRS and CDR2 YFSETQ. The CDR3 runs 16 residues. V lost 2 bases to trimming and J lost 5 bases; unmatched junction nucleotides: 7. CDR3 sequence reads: CASSLSGTEDNSPLHF. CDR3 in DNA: TGCGCCAGCAGCTTATCCGGGACAGAAGATAATTCACCCCTCCACTTT.

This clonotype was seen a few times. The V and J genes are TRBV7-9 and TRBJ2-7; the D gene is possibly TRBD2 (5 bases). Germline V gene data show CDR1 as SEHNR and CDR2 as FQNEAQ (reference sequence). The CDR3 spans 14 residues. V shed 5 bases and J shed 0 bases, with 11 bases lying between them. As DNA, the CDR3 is TGTGCCAGCAGCCCGGAGGTCTCCTCCTACGAGCAGTACTTC. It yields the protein CASSPEVSSYEQYF.

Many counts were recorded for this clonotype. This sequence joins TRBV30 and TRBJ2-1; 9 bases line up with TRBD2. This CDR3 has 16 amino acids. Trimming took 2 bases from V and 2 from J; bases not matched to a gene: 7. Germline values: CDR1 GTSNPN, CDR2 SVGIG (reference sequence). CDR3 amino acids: CAWSWPSGATYNEQFF. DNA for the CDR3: TGTGCCTGGAGTTGGCCTAGCGGGGCCACCTACAATGAGCAGTTCTTC. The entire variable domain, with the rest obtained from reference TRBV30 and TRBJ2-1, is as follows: SQTIHQWPATLVQPVGSPLSLECTVEGTSNPNLYWYRQAAGRGLQLLFYSVGIGQISSEVPQNLSASRPQDRQFILSSKKLLLSDSGFYLCAWSWPSGATYNEQFFGPGTRLTVL.

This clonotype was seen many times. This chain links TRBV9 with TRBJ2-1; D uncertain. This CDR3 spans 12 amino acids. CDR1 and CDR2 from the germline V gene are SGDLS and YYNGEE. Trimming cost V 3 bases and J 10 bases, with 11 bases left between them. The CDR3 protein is CASSGPRGEQFF. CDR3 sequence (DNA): TGTGCCAGCAGCGGCCCTAGAGGCGAGCAGTTCTTC.

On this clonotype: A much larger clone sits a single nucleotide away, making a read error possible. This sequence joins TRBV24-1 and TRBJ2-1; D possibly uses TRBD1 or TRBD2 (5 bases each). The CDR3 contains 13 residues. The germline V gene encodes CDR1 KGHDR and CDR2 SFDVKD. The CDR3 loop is CATGDPSLNEQLF. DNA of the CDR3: TGTGCCACCGGGGACCCGTCGCTCAATGAGCAGCTCTTC.

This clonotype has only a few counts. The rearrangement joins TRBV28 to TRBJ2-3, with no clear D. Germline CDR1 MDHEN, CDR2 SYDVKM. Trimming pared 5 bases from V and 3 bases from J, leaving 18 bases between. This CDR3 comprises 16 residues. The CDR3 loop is CASSPPYHDPTDTQYF. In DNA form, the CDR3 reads TGTGCCAGCAGTCCACCCTATCATGACCCGACAGATACGCAGTATTTT.

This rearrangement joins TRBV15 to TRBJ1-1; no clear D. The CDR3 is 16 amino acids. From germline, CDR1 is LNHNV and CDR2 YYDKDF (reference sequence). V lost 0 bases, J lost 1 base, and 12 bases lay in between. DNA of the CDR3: TGTGCCACCAGCAGAGATCATGGGGTGGGGAACACTGAAGCTTTCTTT. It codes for CATSRDHGVGNTEAFF.

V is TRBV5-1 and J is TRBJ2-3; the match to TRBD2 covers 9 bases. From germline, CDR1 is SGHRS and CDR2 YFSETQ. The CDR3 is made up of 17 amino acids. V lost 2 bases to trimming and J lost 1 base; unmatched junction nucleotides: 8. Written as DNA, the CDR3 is TGCGCCAGCAGCTTCGACCGAAGGACTAGCGGCACAGATACGCAGTATTTT. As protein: CASSFDRRTSGTDTQYF.

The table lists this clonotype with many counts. The CDR3 reads CASSFSPGLAGVGRTDTQYF. In nucleotides, the CDR3 is TGCGCCAGCAGCTTTTCCCCTGGACTAGCGGGAGTTGGTCGCACAGATACGCAGTATTTT. The chain couples TRBV5-1 to TRBJ2-3, with 13 bases identical to TRBD2. Per the germline V gene, CDR1 is SGHRS and CDR2 is YFSETQ. The V and J ends lost 2 bases and 1 base, in that order; junction bases with no gene match: 13. The CDR3 runs 20 residues.

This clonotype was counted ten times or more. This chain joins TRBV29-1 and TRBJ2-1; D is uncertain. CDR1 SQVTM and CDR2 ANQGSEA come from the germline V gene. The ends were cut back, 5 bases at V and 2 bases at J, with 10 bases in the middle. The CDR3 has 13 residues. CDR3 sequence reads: CSVSESPYNEQFF. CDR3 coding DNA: TGCAGCGTTAGCGAAAGCCCCTACAATGAGCAGTTCTTC.

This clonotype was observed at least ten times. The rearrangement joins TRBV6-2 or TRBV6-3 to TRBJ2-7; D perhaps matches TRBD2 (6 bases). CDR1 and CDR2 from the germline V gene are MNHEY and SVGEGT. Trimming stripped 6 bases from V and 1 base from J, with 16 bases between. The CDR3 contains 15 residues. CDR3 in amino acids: CASSRSGTGSYEQYF. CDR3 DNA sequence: TGTGCCAGCAGCAGATCCGGGACTGGTTCCTACGAGCAGTACTTC.

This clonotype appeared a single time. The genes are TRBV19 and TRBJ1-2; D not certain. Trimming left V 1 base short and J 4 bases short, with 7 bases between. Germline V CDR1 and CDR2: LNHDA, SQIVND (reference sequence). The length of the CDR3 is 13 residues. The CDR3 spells CASSIGHGYGYTF. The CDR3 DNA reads TGTGCCAGTAGTATAGGACACGGCTATGGCTACACCTTC.

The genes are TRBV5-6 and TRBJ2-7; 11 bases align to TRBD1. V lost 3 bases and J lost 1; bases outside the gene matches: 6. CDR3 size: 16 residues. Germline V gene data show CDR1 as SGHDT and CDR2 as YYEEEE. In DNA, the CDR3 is TGTGCCAGCAGCTGGGGATGGGACAGGGGGTCCTACGAGCAGTACTTC. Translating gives CASSWGWDRGSYEQYF.

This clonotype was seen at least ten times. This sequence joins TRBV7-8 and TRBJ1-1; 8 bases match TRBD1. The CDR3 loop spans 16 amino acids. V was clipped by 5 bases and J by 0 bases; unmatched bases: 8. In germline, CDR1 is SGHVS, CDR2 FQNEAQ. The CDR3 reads CASSVNRGVLNTEAFF. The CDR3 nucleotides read TGTGCCAGCAGCGTGAACAGGGGGGTCCTGAACACTGAAGCTTTCTTT.

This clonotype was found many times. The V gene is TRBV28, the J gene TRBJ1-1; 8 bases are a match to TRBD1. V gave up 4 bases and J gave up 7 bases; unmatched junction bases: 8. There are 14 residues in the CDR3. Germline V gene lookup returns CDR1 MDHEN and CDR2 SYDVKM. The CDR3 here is CASSYPGQALEAFF. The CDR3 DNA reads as TGTGCCAGCAGTTACCCGGGACAGGCTCTTGAAGCTTTCTTT.

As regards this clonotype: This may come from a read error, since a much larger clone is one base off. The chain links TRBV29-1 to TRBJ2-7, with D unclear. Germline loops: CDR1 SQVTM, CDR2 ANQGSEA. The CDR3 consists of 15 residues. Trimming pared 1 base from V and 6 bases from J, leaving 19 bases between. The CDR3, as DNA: TGCAGCGTTGAAGTACGGCAGTTAAGCCCCTGCGAGCAGTACTTC. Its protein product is CSVEVRQLSPCEQYF.

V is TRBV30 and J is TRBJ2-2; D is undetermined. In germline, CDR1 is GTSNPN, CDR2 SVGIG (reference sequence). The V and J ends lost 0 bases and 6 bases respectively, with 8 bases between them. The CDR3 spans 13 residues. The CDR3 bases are TGTGCCTGGAGTGTACATGGGGCCGGGGAGCTGTTTTTT. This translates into CAWSVHGAGELFF.

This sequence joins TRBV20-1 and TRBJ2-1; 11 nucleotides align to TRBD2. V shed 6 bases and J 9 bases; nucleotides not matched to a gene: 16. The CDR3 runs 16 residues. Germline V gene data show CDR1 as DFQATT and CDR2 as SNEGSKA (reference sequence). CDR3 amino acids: CSARSPQLAGDGEQFF. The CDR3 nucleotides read TGCAGTGCAAGAAGCCCACAACTAGCGGGAGACGGTGAGCAGTTCTTC.

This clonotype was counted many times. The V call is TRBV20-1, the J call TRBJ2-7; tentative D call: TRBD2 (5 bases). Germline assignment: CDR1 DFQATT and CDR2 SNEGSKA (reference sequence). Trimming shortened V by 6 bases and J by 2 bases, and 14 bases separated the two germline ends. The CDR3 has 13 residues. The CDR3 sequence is CSARSTRAYEQYF. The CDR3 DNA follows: TGCAGTGCCCGATCGACGAGGGCCTACGAGCAGTACTTC.

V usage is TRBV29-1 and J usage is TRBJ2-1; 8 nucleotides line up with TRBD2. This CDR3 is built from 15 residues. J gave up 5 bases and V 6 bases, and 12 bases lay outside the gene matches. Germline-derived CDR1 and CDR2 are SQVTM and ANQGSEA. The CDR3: CSVPSDGRANNEQFF. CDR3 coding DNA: TGCAGCGTCCCTTCTGACGGGAGGGCCAACAATGAGCAGTTCTTC.

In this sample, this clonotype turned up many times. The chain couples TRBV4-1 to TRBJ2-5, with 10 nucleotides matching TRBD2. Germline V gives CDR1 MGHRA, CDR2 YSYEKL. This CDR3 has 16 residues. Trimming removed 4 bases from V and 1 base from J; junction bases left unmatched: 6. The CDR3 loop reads CASSPLSGRLQETQYF. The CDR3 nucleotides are TGCGCCAGCAGCCCCCTTAGCGGGAGGCTCCAAGAGACCCAGTACTTC.

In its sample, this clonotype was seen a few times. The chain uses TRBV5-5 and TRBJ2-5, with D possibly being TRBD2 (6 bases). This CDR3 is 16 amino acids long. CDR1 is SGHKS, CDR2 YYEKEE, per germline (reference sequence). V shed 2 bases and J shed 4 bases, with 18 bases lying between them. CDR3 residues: CASSFDPAGGRETQYF. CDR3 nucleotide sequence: TGTGCCAGCAGCTTTGATCCGGCCGGGGGAAGAGAGACCCAGTACTTC.